The text below deals with one T cell receptor (beta chain). This may be a read error: a much more frequent sequence differs by one nucleotide. This entry is derived from a study of T-cell memory formation after mild COVID-19. Study overall: Across donors, TCR clusters were largely donor specific.

TCR alpha and TCR beta cDNA libraries with sample barcodes and UMIs came from 5'RACE using constant-segment primers. TCRdb independently ran MiXCR on the 5' RACE reads; one entry per CDR3 protein. This sample yields under 550,000 distinct CDR3 sequences, of which approximately 18% are seen a single time; roughly an eighth belongs to the top ten. Trimming removed 4 bases from V and 2 bases from J, with 4 bases in between. The CDR3 consists of 12 residues. The chain combines TRBV12-3 or TRBV12-4 with TRBJ2-3, with D hard to call. This TCR was recovered from an adult woman who had mild COVID-19 (a few samples of this study predate the infection). Cell type and time point are not known. Sequencing was performed on PBMCs or a T cell subset sorted from them (not recorded which). The CDR3 reads CASSYATDTQYF. CDR3 bases: TGTGCCAGCAGTTATGCCACAGATACGCAGTATTTT.